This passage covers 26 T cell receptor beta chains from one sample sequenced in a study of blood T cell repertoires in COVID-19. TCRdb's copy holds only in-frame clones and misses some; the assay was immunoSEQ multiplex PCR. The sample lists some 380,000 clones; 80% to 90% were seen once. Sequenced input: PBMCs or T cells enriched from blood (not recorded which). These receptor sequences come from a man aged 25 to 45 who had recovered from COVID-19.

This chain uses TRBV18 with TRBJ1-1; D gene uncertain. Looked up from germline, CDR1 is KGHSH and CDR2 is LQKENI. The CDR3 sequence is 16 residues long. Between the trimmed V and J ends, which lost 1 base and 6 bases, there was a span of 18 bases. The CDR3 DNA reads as TGTGCCAGCTCACCACTTCCGGGAAGGGAAAAGCCTGAAGCTTTCTTT. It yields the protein CASSPLPGREKPEAFF.

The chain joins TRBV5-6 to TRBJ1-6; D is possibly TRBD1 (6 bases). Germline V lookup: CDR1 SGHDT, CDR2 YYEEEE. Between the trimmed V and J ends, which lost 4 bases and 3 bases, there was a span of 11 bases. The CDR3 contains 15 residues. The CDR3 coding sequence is TGTGCCAGCAGCACAAGGACAGTCTATAATTCACCCCTCCACTTT. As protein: CASSTRTVYNSPLHF.

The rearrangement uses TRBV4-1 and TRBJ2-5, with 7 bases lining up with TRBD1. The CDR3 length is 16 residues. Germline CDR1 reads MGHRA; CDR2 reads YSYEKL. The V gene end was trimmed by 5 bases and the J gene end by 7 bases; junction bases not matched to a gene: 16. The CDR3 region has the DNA TGCGCCAGCAGCGCGACGACAGGGTTCGGCATCGGGACCCAGTACTTC. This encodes CASSATTGFGIGTQYF.

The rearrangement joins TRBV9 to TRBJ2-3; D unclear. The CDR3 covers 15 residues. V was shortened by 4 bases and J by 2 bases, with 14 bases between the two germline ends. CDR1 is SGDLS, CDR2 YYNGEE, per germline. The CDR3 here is CASSQAVQITDTQYF. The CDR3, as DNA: TGTGCCAGCAGCCAGGCCGTACAGATCACAGATACGCAGTATTTT.

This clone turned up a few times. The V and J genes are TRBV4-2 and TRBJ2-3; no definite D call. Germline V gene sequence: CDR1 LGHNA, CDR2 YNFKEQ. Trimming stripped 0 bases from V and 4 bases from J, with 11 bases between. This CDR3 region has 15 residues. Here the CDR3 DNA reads TGTGCCAGCAGCCAAGATCCTTACCAGGCAGATACGCAGTATTTT. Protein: CASSQDPYQADTQYF.

This chain's CDR3 is CASSFTGGGDTQYF. In DNA, the CDR3 is TGTGCCAGCAGCTTTACAGGGGGCGGAGATACGCAGTATTTT. This sequence joins TRBV7-2 and TRBJ2-3; 9 bases map to TRBD1. This CDR3 is built from 14 residues. The V gene's germline CDR1 is SGHTA and CDR2 FQGNSA. V shed 3 bases, J shed 5 bases, and the junction held 3 bases outside the gene matches.

The CDR3 nucleotides read TGTGCCAGCAGCCTAAGACAGGGATGGACTGAAGCTTTCTTT. This translates into CASSLRQGWTEAFF. The genes are TRBV7-2 and TRBJ1-1; 7 bases are shared with TRBD1. The CDR3 totals 14 residues. V lost 5 bases and J lost 5; bases outside the gene matches: 8. Germline loops: CDR1 SGHTA, CDR2 FQGNSA. Full variable domain (remainder filled in from reference TRBV7-2 and TRBJ1-1): GAGVSQSPSNKVTEKGKDVELRCDPISGHTALYWYRQSLGQGLEFLIYFQGNSAPDKSGLPSDRFSAERTGGSVSTLTIQRTQQEDSAVYLCASSLRQGWTEAFFGQGTRLTVV.

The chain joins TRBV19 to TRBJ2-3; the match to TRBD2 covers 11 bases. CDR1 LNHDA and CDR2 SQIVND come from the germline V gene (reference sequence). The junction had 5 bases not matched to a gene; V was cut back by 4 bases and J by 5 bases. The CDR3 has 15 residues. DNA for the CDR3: TGTGCCAGTAGTAGAACTAGCGGGGGTAGAGATACGCAGTATTTT. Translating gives CASSRTSGGRDTQYF.

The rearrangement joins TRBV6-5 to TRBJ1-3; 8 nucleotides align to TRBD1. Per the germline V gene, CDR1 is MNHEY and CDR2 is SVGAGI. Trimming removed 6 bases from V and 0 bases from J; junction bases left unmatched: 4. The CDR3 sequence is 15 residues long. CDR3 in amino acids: CASRGQVRSGNTIYF. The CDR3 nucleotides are TGTGCCAGCAGGGGACAGGTTCGCTCTGGAAACACCATATATTTT.

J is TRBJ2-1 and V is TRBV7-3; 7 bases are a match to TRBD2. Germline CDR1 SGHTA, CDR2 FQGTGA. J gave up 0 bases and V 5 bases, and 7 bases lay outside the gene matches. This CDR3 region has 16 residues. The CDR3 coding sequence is TGTGCCAGCAGCGCGCGCGGGGGTTTCTCCTACAATGAGCAGTTCTTC. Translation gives CASSARGGFSYNEQFF.

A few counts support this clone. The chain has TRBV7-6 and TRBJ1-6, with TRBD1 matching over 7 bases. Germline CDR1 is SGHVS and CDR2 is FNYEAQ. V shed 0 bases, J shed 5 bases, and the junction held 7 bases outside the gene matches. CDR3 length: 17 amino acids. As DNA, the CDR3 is TGTGCCAGCAGCTTAGCAGGGGGCGGCCCTAATAATTCACCCCTCCACTTT. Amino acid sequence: CASSLAGGGPNNSPLHF. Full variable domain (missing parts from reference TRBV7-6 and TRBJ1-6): GAGVSQSPRYKVTKRGQDVALRCDPISGHVSLYWYRQALGQGPEFLTYFNYEAQQDKSGLPNDRFSAERPEGSISTLTIQRTEQRDSAMYRCASSLAGGGPNNSPLHFGNGTRLTVT.

This chain's CDR3 is CSVVGLGSTGELFF. CDR3 in DNA: TGCAGCGTTGTCGGTTTGGGGAGCACCGGGGAGCTGTTTTTT. The chain is built from TRBV29-1 and TRBJ2-2; D might be TRBD2 (5 bases). CDR1 and CDR2 (germline): SQVTM, ANQGSEA. The CDR3 spans 14 residues. Deletions cut 4 bases from V and 4 bases from J, with 13 bases between.

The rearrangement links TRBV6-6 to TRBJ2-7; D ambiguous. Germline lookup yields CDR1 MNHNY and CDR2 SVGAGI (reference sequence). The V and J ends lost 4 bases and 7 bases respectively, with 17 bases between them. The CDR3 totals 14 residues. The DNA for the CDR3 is TGTGCCAGCAGTTCCCGCTTCTCTGCGGAGGAGCAGTACTTC. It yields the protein CASSSRFSAEEQYF.

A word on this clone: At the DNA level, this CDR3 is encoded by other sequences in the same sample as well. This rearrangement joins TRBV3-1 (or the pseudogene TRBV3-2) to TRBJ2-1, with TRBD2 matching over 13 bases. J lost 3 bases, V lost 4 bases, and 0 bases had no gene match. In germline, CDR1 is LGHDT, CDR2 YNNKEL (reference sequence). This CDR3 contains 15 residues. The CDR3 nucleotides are TGTGCCAGCAGCCGGACTAGCGGGGGCTACAATGAGCAGTTCTTC. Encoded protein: CASSRTSGGYNEQFF.

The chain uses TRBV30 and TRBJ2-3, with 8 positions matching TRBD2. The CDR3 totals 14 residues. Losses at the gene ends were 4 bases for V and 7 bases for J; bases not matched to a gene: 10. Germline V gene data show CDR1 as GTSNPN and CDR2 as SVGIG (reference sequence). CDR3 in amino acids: CAWIEGGGRNTQYF. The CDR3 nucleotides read TGTGCCTGGATTGAAGGCGGGGGGAGGAATACGCAGTATTTT.

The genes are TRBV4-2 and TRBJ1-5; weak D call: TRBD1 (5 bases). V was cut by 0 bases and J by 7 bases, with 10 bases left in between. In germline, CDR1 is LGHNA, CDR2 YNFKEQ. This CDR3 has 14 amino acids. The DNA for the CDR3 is TGTGCCAGCAGCCAAGAGGGGGAGGGCCAGCCCCAGCATTTT. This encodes CASSQEGEGQPQHF.

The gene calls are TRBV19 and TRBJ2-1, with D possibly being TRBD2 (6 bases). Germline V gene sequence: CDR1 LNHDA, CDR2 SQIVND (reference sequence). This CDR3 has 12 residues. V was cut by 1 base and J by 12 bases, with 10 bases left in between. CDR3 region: CASSIGKGGQFF. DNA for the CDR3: TGTGCCAGTAGTATAGGTAAGGGAGGGCAGTTCTTC.

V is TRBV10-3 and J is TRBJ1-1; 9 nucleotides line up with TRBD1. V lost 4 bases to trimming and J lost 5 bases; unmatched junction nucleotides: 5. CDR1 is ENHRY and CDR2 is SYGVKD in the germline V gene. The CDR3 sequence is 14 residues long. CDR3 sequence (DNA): TGTGCCATCAGTGTCGGGACAGGGAGTACTGAAGCTTTCTTT. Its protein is CAISVGTGSTEAFF.

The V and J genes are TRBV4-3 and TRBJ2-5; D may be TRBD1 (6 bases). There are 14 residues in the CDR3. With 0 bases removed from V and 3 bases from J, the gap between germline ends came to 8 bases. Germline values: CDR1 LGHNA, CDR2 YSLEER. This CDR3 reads CASSQDDRKETQYF. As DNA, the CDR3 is TGCGCCAGCAGCCAAGATGACAGGAAAGAGACCCAGTACTTC.

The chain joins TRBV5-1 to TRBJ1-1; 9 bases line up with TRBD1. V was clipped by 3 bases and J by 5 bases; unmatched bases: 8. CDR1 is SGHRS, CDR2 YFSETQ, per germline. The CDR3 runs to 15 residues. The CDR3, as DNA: TGCGCCAGCAGCTATTCTGGACAGGGGTTGACTGAAGCTTTCTTT. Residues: CASSYSGQGLTEAFF.

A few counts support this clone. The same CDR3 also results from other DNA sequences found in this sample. CDR3 nucleotides: TGTGCCAGTAGTAGGAGAATGAACACTGAAGCTTTCTTT. It encodes CASSRRMNTEAFF. V gene TRBV19 combines with J gene TRBJ1-1; no definite D call. CDR1 is LNHDA and CDR2 is SQIVND in the germline V gene (reference sequence). The CDR3 length is 13 residues. Trimming left V 4 bases short and J 0 bases short, with 6 bases between.

The CDR3 DNA sequence: TGTGCCAGCAGCTCCCCCCGGGACAGGGGGCGTCGAGAAGCTTTCTTT. Its protein is CASSSPRDRGRREAFF. The chain links TRBV7-8 to TRBJ1-1; TRBD1 matches at 12 bases. Germline V gene sequence: CDR1 SGHVS, CDR2 FQNEAQ. J gave up 8 bases and V 4 bases, and 11 bases lay outside the gene matches. The CDR3 is 16 amino acids.

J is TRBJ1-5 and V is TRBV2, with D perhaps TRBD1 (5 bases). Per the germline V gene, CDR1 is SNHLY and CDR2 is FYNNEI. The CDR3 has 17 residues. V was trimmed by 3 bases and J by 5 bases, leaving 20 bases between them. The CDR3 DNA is TGTGCCAGCAGTGAGAGTACAGGACCTCTAGACGATCAGCCCCAGCATTTT. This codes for CASSESTGPLDDQPQHF.

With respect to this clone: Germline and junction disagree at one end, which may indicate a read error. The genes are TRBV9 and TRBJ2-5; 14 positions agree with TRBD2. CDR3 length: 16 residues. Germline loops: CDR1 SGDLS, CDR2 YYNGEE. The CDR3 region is CASSDRLAGGLEIQYF. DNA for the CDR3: TGTGCCAGCAGCGACCGACTAGCGGGGGGGCTGGAGATCCAGTACTTC. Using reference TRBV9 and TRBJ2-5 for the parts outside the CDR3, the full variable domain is DSGVTQTPKHLITATGQRVTLRCSPRSGDLSVYWYQQSLDQGLQFLIQYYNGEERAKGNILERFSAQQFPDLHSELNLSSLELGDSALYFCASSDRLAGGLEIQYFGPGTRLLVL.

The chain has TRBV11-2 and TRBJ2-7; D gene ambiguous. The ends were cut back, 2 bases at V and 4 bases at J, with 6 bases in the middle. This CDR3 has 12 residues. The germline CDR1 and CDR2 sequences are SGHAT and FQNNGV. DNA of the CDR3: TGTGCCAGCAGCTTATTCCCATACGAGCAGTACTTC. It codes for CASSLFPYEQYF. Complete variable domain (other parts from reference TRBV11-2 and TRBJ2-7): EAGVAQSPRYKIIEKRQSVAFWCNPISGHATLYWYQQILGQGPKLLIQFQNNGVVDDSQLPKDRFSAERLKGVDSTLKIQPAKLEDSAVYLCASSLFPYEQYFGPGTRLTVT.

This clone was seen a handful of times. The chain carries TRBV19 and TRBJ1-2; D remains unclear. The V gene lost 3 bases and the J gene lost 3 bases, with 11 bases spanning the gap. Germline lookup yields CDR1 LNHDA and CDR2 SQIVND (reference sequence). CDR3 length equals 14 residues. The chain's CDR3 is CASSISSRDYGYTF. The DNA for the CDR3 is TGTGCCAGTAGTATCTCGTCACGGGACTATGGCTACACCTTC.